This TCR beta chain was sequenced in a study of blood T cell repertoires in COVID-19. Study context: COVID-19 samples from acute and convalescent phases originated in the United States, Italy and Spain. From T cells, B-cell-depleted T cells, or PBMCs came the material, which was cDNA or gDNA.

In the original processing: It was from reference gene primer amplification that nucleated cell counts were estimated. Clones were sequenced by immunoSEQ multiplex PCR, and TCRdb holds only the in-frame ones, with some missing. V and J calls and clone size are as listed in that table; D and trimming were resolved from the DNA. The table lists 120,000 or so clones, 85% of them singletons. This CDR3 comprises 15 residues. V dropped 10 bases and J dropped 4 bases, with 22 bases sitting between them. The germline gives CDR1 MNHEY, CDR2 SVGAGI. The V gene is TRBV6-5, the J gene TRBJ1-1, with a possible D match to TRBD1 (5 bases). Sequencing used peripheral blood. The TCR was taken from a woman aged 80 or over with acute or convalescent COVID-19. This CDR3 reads CATGRMAGVPTEAFF. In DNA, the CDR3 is TGTGCCACAGGGAGAATGGCGGGGGTACCCACTGAAGCTTTCTTT.